This T cell receptor (beta chain) derives from a study of T-cell memory formation after mild COVID-19. Study overall: Largely donor-specific sequence clusters came from a couple of donors. Whole-study findings and limits: Some SARS-CoV-2-responding clones were already detected in memory before infection. For second-wave clones that peaked at day 37, SARS-CoV-2 specificity went unverified.

Details on this clonotype: The antigen is not known.

Constant-segment primers served in 5'RACE that generated TCR alpha and TCR beta cDNA libraries bearing sample barcodes and UMIs. One entry per CDR3 protein results from TCRdb running MiXCR on the 5' RACE reads. The sample lists 350,000 or so distinct CDR3 sequences; roughly 21% were seen once. The CDR3 is made up of 13 amino acids. Per the germline V gene, CDR1 is WSHSY and CDR2 is SAAADI. V lost 6 bases and J lost 1; bases outside the gene matches: 2. This rearrangement joins TRBV10-2 to TRBJ2-5; 7 positions agree with TRBD2. The clonotype was recovered from an adult woman who had mild COVID-19 (a few samples of this study predate the infection). Cell type and time point are not known. Sequenced input: PBMCs or a T cell subset sorted from them (not recorded which). The CDR3 sequence is CASRASGQETQYF. The CDR3 nucleotides are TGCGCCAGCAGGGCTAGCGGCCAAGAGACCCAGTACTTC.